This T cell receptor (beta chain) derives from a study of OX40 agonist ivuxolimab in advanced cancers. Repertoires were generated with immunoSEQ multiplex PCR, while TCRdb's copy carries only in-frame clones and drops some. Among 65,000 to 95,000 clones listed, about 88% were seen once. About this clone: Its matching antigen is unknown.

With 5 bases removed from V and 1 base from J, the gap between germline ends came to 8 bases. The CDR3 runs to 13 residues. Germline values: CDR1 MGHDK, CDR2 SYGVNS. Points from the study as a whole: Clonal expansion from baseline to week 6 occurred in both CD4+ and CD8+ T cells. CD8+ T cells averaged more expanded clones than CD4+.

This chain uses TRBV25-1 with TRBJ1-1; D remains ambiguous. The source of this sequence is an adult with an advanced solid tumor such as melanoma, head and neck, liver or kidney cancer. Source: CD4+ or CD8+ T cells sorted from blood, taken in a trial of the OX40 agonist ivuxolimab. The CDR3 is CASSIGWNTEAFF. The CDR3 DNA reads TGTGCCAGCAGTATAGGGTGGAACACTGAAGCTTTCTTT.